The clone carrying this T cell receptor beta chain was detected a few times. The antigen is undetermined. TCRdb called the reads again in MiXCR, with one record for every CDR3 protein. This sample carries under 850,000 distinct CDR3 sequences, approximately 40% of them seen once, and the ten largest clones take around 2.6%. The sample comes from a study of T cell repertoires in cytomegalovirus infection. In the study overall: Evidence of both CMV infection and a matching HLA type came from public TCR beta signatures. Regarding the study as a whole: Summed public TCR beta family frequency identified CMV carriers bearing the relevant HLA. In two of eight donors, the top clonotype was HLA-C-restricted CMV-specific.

Germline V CDR1 and CDR2: MNHEY, SMNVEV (reference sequence). This CDR3 contains 15 residues. V was trimmed by 2 bases and J by 3 bases, leaving 11 bases between them. V and J are TRBV27 and TRBJ1-5; D gene ambiguous. The sample consisted of PBMCs. The source of this sequence is a human donor in good health (CMV status not recorded). Some clones in this sample may be carry-over from other donors' samples. CDR3 sequence: CASSLTGVYNQPQHF. As DNA, the CDR3 is TGTGCCAGCAGTTTAACTGGGGTATACAATCAGCCCCAGCATTTT.